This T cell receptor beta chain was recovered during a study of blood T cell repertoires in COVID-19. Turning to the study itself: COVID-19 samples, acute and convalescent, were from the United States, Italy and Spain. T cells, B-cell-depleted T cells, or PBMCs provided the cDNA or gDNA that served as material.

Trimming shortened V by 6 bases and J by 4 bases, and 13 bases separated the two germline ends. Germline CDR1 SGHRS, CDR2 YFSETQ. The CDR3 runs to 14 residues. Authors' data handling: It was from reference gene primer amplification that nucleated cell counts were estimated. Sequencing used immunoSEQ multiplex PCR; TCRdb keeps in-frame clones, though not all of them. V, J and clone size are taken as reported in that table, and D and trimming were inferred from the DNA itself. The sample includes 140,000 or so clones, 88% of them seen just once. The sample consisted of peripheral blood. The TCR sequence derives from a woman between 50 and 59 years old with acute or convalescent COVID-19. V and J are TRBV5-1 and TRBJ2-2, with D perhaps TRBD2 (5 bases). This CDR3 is CASTPRAGTGELFF. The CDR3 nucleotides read TGCGCCAGCACCCCGAGGGCCGGCACCGGGGAGCTGTTTTTT.